This TCR beta chain was obtained from a study of neurological immune-mediated disorders. The cDNA came from 5'RACE with 10-nucleotide random UMIs. Each CDR3 protein gets one entry after TCRdb re-called the 5' RACE reads with MiXCR. Of approximately 38,000 distinct CDR3 sequences listed, around 7% were seen once; the top ten hold around 5.7%. The CDR3 runs to 16 residues. Per germline, CDR1 MNHEY and CDR2 SVGEGT. The V segment lost 5 bases and the J segment 0 bases; nucleotides outside the gene matches: 3. The sorted libraries involved the use of more than 950,000 CD4+ or CD8+ T cells. This clonotype was picked up many times. The antigen is unknown. Study findings and constraints: HTLV-1-associated myelopathy had the most TCR clonal expansion, whereas multiple sclerosis had the least (lower than in healthy controls). No expanded-clone CDR3 amino acid sequence recurred across subjects, suggesting private TCR-beta repertoires.

This chain links TRBV6-2 or TRBV6-3 with TRBJ2-2; 10 bases match TRBD2. Input material: CD4+ T cells from blood. The sequence derives from a man aged 45-65 years in good health. The CDR3 is CASSQGLAANTGELFF. The CDR3 DNA follows: TGTGCCAGCAGTCAAGGACTAGCGGCGAACACCGGGGAGCTGTTTTTT.